The TCR beta chain described here comes from a study of blood T cell repertoires in COVID-19. The authors' processing: Nucleated cell counts were estimated from reference gene primer amplification. Profiling relied on immunoSEQ multiplex PCR, and the TCRdb table lists in-frame clones only, not all of them. The V and J calls and the clone size are those of that table, but D and trimming were determined from the DNA. The table shows 200,000 or so clones, with about 88% occurring only once. The germline V gene encodes CDR1 LNHDA and CDR2 SQIVND (reference sequence). The CDR3 extends over 14 amino acids. The germline V and J ends were trimmed by 5 bases and 3 bases, with 10 bases remaining between them.

The TCR was taken from a woman aged 35 to 49 who had recovered from COVID-19. What was sequenced was peripheral blood. The chain combines TRBV19 with TRBJ2-2; D is unresolved. The CDR3 bases are TGTGCCAGTAGTGCCGACACGTACACCGGGGAGCTGTTTTTT. Translating gives CASSADTYTGELFF.